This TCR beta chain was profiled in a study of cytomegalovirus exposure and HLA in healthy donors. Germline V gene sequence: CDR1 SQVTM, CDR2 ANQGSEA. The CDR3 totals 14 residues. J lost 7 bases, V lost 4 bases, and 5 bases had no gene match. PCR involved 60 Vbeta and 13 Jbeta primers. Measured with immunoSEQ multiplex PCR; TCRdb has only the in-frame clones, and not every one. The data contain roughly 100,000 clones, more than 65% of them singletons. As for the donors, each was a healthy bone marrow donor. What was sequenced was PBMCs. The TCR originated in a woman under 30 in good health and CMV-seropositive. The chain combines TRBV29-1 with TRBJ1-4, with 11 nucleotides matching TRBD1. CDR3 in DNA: TGCAGCGTTGCCGGGACAGGGGGGAGTGAAAAACTGTTTTTT. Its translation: CSVAGTGGSEKLFF. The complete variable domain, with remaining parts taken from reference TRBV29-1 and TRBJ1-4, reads SAVISQKPSRDICQRGTSLTIQCQVDSQVTMMFWYRQQPGQSLTLIATANQGSEATYESGFVIDKFPISRPNLTFSTLTVSNMSPEDSSIYLCSVAGTGGSEKLFFGSGTQLSVL.